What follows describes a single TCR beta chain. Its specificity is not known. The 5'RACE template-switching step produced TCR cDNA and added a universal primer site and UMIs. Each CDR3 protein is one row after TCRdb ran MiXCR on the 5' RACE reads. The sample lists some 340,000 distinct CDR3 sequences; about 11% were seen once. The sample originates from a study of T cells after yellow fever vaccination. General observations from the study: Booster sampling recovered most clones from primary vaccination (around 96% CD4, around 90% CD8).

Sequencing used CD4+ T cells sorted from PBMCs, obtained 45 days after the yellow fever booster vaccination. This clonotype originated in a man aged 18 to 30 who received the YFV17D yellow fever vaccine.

This CDR3 reads CASSVRGHQNTGELFF. CDR3 sequence (DNA): TGTGCCAGCAGTGTACGGGGGCATCAGAACACCGGGGAGCTGTTTTTT. J is TRBJ2-2 and V is TRBV25-1, with D possibly being TRBD1 or TRBD2 (6 bases each). Per the germline V gene, CDR1 is MGHDK and CDR2 is SYGVNS. The CDR3 spans 16 residues. Trimming left V 4 bases short and J 1 base short, with 13 bases between.